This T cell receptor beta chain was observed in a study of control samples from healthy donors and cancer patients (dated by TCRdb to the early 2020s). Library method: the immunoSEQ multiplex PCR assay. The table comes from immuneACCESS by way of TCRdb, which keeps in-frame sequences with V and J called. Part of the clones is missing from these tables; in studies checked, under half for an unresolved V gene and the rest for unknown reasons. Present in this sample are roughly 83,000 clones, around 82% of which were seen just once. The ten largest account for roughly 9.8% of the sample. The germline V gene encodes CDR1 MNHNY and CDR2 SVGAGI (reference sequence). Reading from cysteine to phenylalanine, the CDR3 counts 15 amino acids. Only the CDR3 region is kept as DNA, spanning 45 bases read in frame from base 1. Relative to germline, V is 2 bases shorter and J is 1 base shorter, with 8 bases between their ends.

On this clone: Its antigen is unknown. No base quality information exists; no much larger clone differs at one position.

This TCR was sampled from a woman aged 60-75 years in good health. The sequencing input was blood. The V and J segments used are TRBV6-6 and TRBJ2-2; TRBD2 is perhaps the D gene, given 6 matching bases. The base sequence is TGTGCCAGCAGTTACGGAGGGATGAACACCGGGGAGCTGTTTTTT. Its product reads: CASSYGGMNTGELFF.